This passage covers 19 T cell receptor beta chains from one sample sequenced in a study of T cell repertoires in cytomegalovirus infection. In TCRdb, the reads were re-called with MiXCR into one record per CDR3 protein. The sample consists of about 180,000 distinct CDR3 sequences, 13% to 15% of them appearing once. Sequencing was carried out using PBMCs. The receptors stem from a human donor in good health (CMV status not recorded). Some clones in this sample may be carry-over from other donors' samples.

CDR3 residues: CASSDRTVEAFF. CDR3 DNA sequence: TGTGCCAGCAGTGATCGGACTGTTGAAGCTTTCTTT. The rearrangement uses TRBV25-1 and TRBJ1-1; no clear D. The CDR3 covers 12 residues. V dropped 3 bases and J dropped 7 bases, with 9 bases sitting between them. Germline loops: CDR1 MGHDK, CDR2 SYGVNS. The variable domain in full, completed from reference TRBV25-1 and TRBJ1-1, reads EADIYQTPRYLVIGTGKKITLECSQTMGHDKMYWYQQDPGMELHLIHYSYGVNSTEKGDLSSESTVSRIRTEHFPLTLESARPSHTSQYLCASSDRTVEAFFGQGTRLTVV.

CDR3 DNA: TGTGCTAGTGGTTCCTATCAGGGGAGGACTGAAGCTTTCTTT. Amino acids: CASGSYQGRTEAFF. The V and J genes are TRBV12-5 and TRBJ1-1; TRBD1 is a possible D gene (6 bases). V gave up 4 bases and J gave up 5 bases, with 14 bases separating them. Germline V gene lookup returns CDR1 LGHNT and CDR2 FRNRAP. The CDR3 has 14 residues.

This clonotype turned up a few times. The chain employs TRBV23-1 and TRBJ1-5; D possibly corresponds to TRBD1 (6 bases). TRBV23-1 is an open reading frame, and its role is uncertain. The CDR3 length is 17 residues. V was shortened by 0 bases and J by 3 bases, with 15 bases between the two germline ends. CDR3 residues: CASSQSFAYRDNQPQHF. In nucleotides, the CDR3 is TGCGCCAGCAGTCAATCCTTCGCTTACAGGGACAATCAGCCCCAGCATTTT.

This clonotype has only a few counts. The CDR3 reads CSVVTGGTNTF. CDR3 bases: TGCAGCGTTGTGACAGGGGGTACTAACACCTTC. The rearrangement joins TRBV29-1 to TRBJ1-2; 9 nucleotides agree with TRBD1. The CDR3 spans 11 residues. After removal of 4 bases from V and 12 bases from J, the junction contained 6 bases not matched to a gene. In germline, CDR1 is SQVTM, CDR2 ANQGSEA.

With respect to this clonotype: The germline gene is not matched at one end of the junction; a read error may be the cause. The V call is TRBV10-3, the J call TRBJ1-1, with D possibly matching TRBD1 (5 bases). The CDR3 sequence is 13 residues long. Germline V CDR1 and CDR2: ENHRY, SYGVKD. CDR3 DNA: TGTGCCATCGGTGAAGCCCAGGGCTGGGAAGCTTTCTTT. Encoded protein: CAIGEAQGWEAFF.

This clonotype has just a few counts. The chain has TRBV7-9 and TRBJ2-1; D gene uncertain. This CDR3 has 15 residues. V was shortened by 5 bases and J by 8 bases, with 19 bases between the two germline ends. CDR1 SEHNR and CDR2 FQNEAQ come from the germline V gene (reference sequence). The CDR3 loop reads CASSHGSSRWDEQFF. The CDR3 DNA sequence: TGTGCCAGCAGCCACGGGTCTTCCCGGTGGGATGAGCAGTTCTTC.

Ten or more counts support this clonotype. The V gene is TRBV7-6, the J gene TRBJ1-6, with unresolved D. This CDR3 is 15 amino acids long. With 0 bases removed from V and 6 bases from J, the gap between germline ends came to 9 bases. CDR1 and CDR2 (germline): SGHVS, FNYEAQ. Here the CDR3 reads CASSLAPGSNSPLHF. The CDR3 DNA is TGTGCCAGCAGCTTAGCGCCGGGCTCTAATTCACCCCTCCACTTT.

This clonotype was detected many times. The rearrangement uses TRBV7-2 and TRBJ2-3; no reliable D call. CDR3 length: 12 residues. Trimming removed 5 bases from V and 9 bases from J, with 12 bases in between. In germline, CDR1 is SGHTA, CDR2 FQGNSA. The CDR3 loop reads CASSLRRQTQYF. CDR3 nucleotide sequence: TGTGCCAGCAGCCTTAGACGGCAAACGCAGTATTTT.

The J gene is TRBJ1-6, the V gene TRBV28; D is unclear. The CDR3 contains 14 residues. Trimming removed 5 bases from V and 9 bases from J, with 14 bases in between. Germline CDR1 MDHEN, CDR2 SYDVKM. CDR3 coding DNA: TGTGCCAGCAGTCCCCGGGTGAGAGGTTCACCCCTCCACTTT. It codes for CASSPRVRGSPLHF.

The chain carries TRBV29-1 and TRBJ1-2; weak D call: TRBD1 (5 bases). Trimming removed 2 bases from V and 0 bases from J, with 16 bases in between. This CDR3 spans 16 amino acids. In germline, CDR1 is SQVTM, CDR2 ANQGSEA. CDR3 coding DNA: TGCAGCGTTGAATTGGTGCCAACGGGGGCTAACTATGGCTACACCTTC. Protein sequence: CSVELVPTGANYGYTF.

Ten or more counts support this clonotype. The chain links TRBV7-2 to TRBJ1-2, with D possibly being TRBD1 (5 bases). The CDR3 has 19 residues. Germline V gene sequence: CDR1 SGHTA, CDR2 FQGNSA. Trimming removed 0 bases from V and 1 base from J, with 21 bases in between. The CDR3 DNA is TGTGCCAGCAGCTTAGCGGCCTCGCTCGAGGGACGGAGTAACTATGGCTACACCTTC. Translation: CASSLAASLEGRSNYGYTF.

This clonotype was seen only a few times. V gene TRBV2 combines with J gene TRBJ1-5, with D unresolved. The germline gives CDR1 SNHLY, CDR2 FYNNEI. There are 15 residues in the CDR3. V lost 2 bases and J lost 2, with 10 bases in between. CDR3 DNA: TGTGCCAGCAGTGAATCCAGCGGGGGCAATCAGCCCCAGCATTTT. Its translation: CASSESSGGNQPQHF.

V gene TRBV29-1 combines with J gene TRBJ2-7; possible D gene TRBD2, 6 bases. The CDR3 is made up of 13 amino acids. Per germline, CDR1 SQVTM and CDR2 ANQGSEA. The ends were cut back, 4 bases at V and 2 bases at J, with 12 bases in the middle. The CDR3 region has the DNA TGCAGCGTTGGCCGACTAGATGCCTACGAGCAGTACTTC. Its protein product is CSVGRLDAYEQYF.

This clonotype was recorded at least ten times. The J gene is TRBJ1-1, the V gene TRBV7-2, with TRBD1 as a possible D gene (5 bases). Trimming took 3 bases from V and 11 from J, leaving 13 bases between them. The CDR3 sequence is 12 residues long. Germline V gives CDR1 SGHTA, CDR2 FQGNSA. The chain's CDR3 is CASSFGRVEAFF. Here the CDR3 DNA reads TGTGCCAGCAGCTTCGGCAGGGTTGAGGCTTTCTTT.

This clonotype was detected ten times or more. J is TRBJ1-1 and V is TRBV7-8; D call uncertain. CDR1 and CDR2 (germline): SGHVS, FQNEAQ. This CDR3 comprises 13 residues. V was clipped by 5 bases and J by 2 bases, with 9 bases between them. Written as DNA, the CDR3 is TGTGCCAGCAGCAGGCGGACTAACACTGAAGCTTTCTTT. Its protein is CASSRRTNTEAFF.

The rearrangement joins TRBV9 to TRBJ1-3, with a possible D match to TRBD1 (6 bases). V was trimmed by 3 bases and J by 0 bases, leaving 28 bases between them. Germline CDR1 SGDLS, CDR2 YYNGEE. The CDR3 is 21 amino acids. The CDR3 DNA reads TGTGCCAGCAGCGCCCCTTCAGAGGGGGTGTCGCGAAAGAGCTCTGGAAACACCATATATTTT. The encoded protein is CASSAPSEGVSRKSSGNTIYF.

The chain couples TRBV2 to TRBJ2-4, with TRBD1 as a possible D gene (5 bases). Trimming stripped 7 bases from V and 4 bases from J, with 14 bases between. CDR3 length: 14 residues. Per germline, CDR1 SNHLY and CDR2 FYNNEI. CDR3 amino acids: CASTLRQPKNIQYF. CDR3 nucleotide sequence: TGTGCCAGCACCCTACGACAGCCAAAAAACATTCAGTACTTC.

As regards this clonotype: This may be a read error: a much more frequent sequence differs by one nucleotide. The conserved final phenylalanine or tryptophan is absent from the CDR3, which likely points to a read error. The chain has TRBV28 and TRBJ1-6; D gene uncertain. This CDR3 comprises 14 residues. CDR1 is MDHEN and CDR2 is SYDVKM in the germline V gene. The germline V and J ends were trimmed by 4 bases and 0 bases, with 4 bases remaining between them. The CDR3: CASSYSSYNSPLHV. For the CDR3, the DNA is TGTGCCAGCAGTTACAGCTCCTATAATTCACCCCTCCACGTT.

This clonotype occurred many times. This sequence joins TRBV7-6 and TRBJ2-7; D gene uncertain. This CDR3 contains 15 residues. Between the trimmed V and J ends, which lost 0 bases and 2 bases, there was a span of 11 bases. Per the germline V gene, CDR1 is SGHVS and CDR2 is FNYEAQ. The DNA for the CDR3 is TGTGCCAGCAGCTTAGCGGTGGACGCCGCCTACGAGCAGTACTTC. Protein product: CASSLAVDAAYEQYF.